These 27 T cell receptor beta chains originate from one sample sequenced in a study of blood T cell repertoires in COVID-19. Clones were sequenced by immunoSEQ multiplex PCR, and TCRdb holds only the in-frame ones, with some missing. The sample yields roughly 320,000 clones, roughly 85% seen once. The sample was peripheral blood. The receptors come from a human donor in a cohort sampled during active COVID-19.

V gene TRBV24-1 combines with J gene TRBJ2-2, with D perhaps matching TRBD1 (5 bases). The CDR3 loop spans 16 amino acids. V shed 1 base and J shed 0 bases, with 8 bases lying between them. Germline V gene data show CDR1 as KGHDR and CDR2 as SFDVKD. CDR3 sequence: CATSDLDSANTGELFF. CDR3 sequence (DNA): TGTGCCACCAGTGATTTAGACAGCGCGAACACCGGGGAGCTGTTTTTT.

This clone was seen a few times. This rearrangement joins TRBV6-4 to TRBJ1-1, with TRBD1 identical over 8 bases. The length of the CDR3 is 15 residues. In germline, CDR1 is MRHNA, CDR2 SNTAGT. V lost 0 bases, J lost 3 bases, and 3 bases stayed unmatched. The CDR3 spells CASSDSGRGHTEAFF. CDR3 coding DNA: TGTGCCAGCAGTGACTCGGGCAGGGGGCACACTGAAGCTTTCTTT.

The chain is built from TRBV11-3 and TRBJ2-5; TRBD1 aligns across 8 bases. Germline values: CDR1 SGHNT, CDR2 YENEEA. V lost 1 base to trimming and J lost 5 bases; unmatched junction nucleotides: 3. The CDR3 is 14 residues long. CDR3 residues: CASSLGTGIETQYF. CDR3 nucleotides: TGTGCCAGCAGCTTAGGGACAGGGATCGAGACCCAGTACTTC.

The sample holds one count of this clone. J is TRBJ2-7 and V is TRBV6-5, with 9 bases fitting TRBD1. The germline gives CDR1 MNHEY, CDR2 SVGAGI. CDR3 length equals 15 residues. The junction had 3 bases not matched to a gene; V was cut back by 2 bases and J by 1 base. CDR3 sequence (DNA): TGTGCCAGCAGTTACCCTGGGACAGGGTCCTACGAGCAGTACTTC. Its protein is CASSYPGTGSYEQYF.

The chain uses TRBV7-9 and TRBJ2-1, with D maybe TRBD2 (6 bases). The germline gives CDR1 SEHNR, CDR2 FQNEAQ (reference sequence). CDR3 length: 14 residues. Trimming removed 5 bases from V and 10 bases from J, with 18 bases in between. In nucleotides, the CDR3 is TGTGCCAGCAGCCCACTAGGGCTAGCGATCGAGCAGTTCTTC. It specifies CASSPLGLAIEQFF.

This clone was picked up one time. The chain links TRBV24-1 to TRBJ1-3; D is uncertain. This CDR3 is 15 amino acids long. V lost 5 bases to trimming and J lost 4 bases, with 14 bases between them. Germline CDR1 is KGHDR and CDR2 is SFDVKD. The CDR3 loop reads CATSVPSGRGNTIYF. The DNA for the CDR3 is TGTGCCACCAGTGTACCCAGCGGCCGGGGAAACACCATATATTTT.

This chain uses TRBV14 with TRBJ2-2; D gene unclear. V was clipped by 1 base and J by 0 bases, with 15 bases between them. Germline lookup yields CDR1 SGHDN and CDR2 FVKESK. The CDR3 extends over 18 amino acids. The CDR3 reads CASSQVPGEVSNTGELFF. The CDR3 nucleotides are TGTGCCAGCAGCCAAGTTCCGGGTGAAGTGTCGAACACCGGGGAGCTGTTTTTT.

This clone was recorded a few times. The V and J genes are TRBV19 and TRBJ1-2; 8 positions agree with TRBD1. This CDR3 has 16 amino acids. Germline V gives CDR1 LNHDA, CDR2 SQIVND (reference sequence). Unmatched junction bases numbered 11, after V lost 4 bases and J lost 4 bases. CDR3 in amino acids: CASSTHDRGRSYGYTF. The DNA for the CDR3 is TGTGCCAGTAGTACACACGACAGGGGTCGAAGCTATGGCTACACCTTC.

This clone was seen once. This chain joins TRBV19 and TRBJ2-2; D is unclear. Germline V gives CDR1 LNHDA, CDR2 SQIVND (reference sequence). Between the trimmed V and J ends, which lost 0 bases and 7 bases, there was a span of 6 bases. This CDR3 comprises 13 residues. The CDR3 DNA is TGTGCCAGTAGTATAGATCAGGTCGGGGAGCTGTTTTTT. It yields the protein CASSIDQVGELFF.

The CDR3 protein is CASSEALGGSYEQYF. CDR3 coding DNA: TGTGCCAGCAGTGAAGCGCTTGGCGGTTCCTACGAGCAGTACTTC. The V call is TRBV2, the J call TRBJ2-7; D gene unclear. There are 15 residues in the CDR3. Germline CDR1 SNHLY, CDR2 FYNNEI. V dropped 0 bases and J dropped 1 base, with 10 bases sitting between them.

This chain links TRBV11-2 with TRBJ2-7; no clear D. CDR3 length equals 15 residues. Per the germline V gene, CDR1 is SGHAT and CDR2 is FQNNGV. The V end lost 2 bases, the J end lost 0 bases, and 11 bases lay between the germline ends. CDR3 loop: CASSLSQVISYEQYF. The CDR3 DNA reads TGTGCCAGCAGCTTATCCCAGGTTATCTCCTACGAGCAGTACTTC.

The chain joins TRBV30 to TRBJ1-2, with D possibly TRBD1 on 5 matching bases. Germline values: CDR1 GTSNPN, CDR2 SVGIG (reference sequence). The CDR3 is made up of 13 amino acids. The V gene lost 2 bases and the J gene lost 3 bases, with 10 bases spanning the gap. CDR3 protein: CAWSWGGDYGYTF. CDR3 DNA: TGTGCCTGGAGTTGGGGGGGAGACTATGGCTACACCTTC.

This chain joins TRBV7-3 and TRBJ2-3, with 9 nucleotides matching TRBD1. Trimming took 6 bases from V and 5 from J; bases not matched to a gene: 6. This CDR3 spans 14 amino acids. Germline lookup yields CDR1 SGHTA and CDR2 FQGTGA. The CDR3 here is CASRSGTGQDTQYF. Here the CDR3 DNA reads TGTGCCAGCAGATCCGGGACAGGGCAAGATACGCAGTATTTT.

The rearrangement joins TRBV6-6 to TRBJ2-2; TRBD1 matches 7 bases. J lost 3 bases, V lost 4 bases, and 8 bases had no gene match. Germline-derived CDR1 and CDR2 are MNHNY and SVGAGI (reference sequence). The CDR3 extends over 16 amino acids. The CDR3 reads CASSSDREEDTGELFF. The CDR3 coding sequence is TGTGCCAGCAGTTCTGACAGGGAAGAGGACACCGGGGAGCTGTTTTTT.

The rearrangement links TRBV10-3 to TRBJ2-5; TRBD1 matches 7 bases. CDR3 length equals 13 residues. Germline loops: CDR1 ENHRY, CDR2 SYGVKD. J gave up 4 bases and V 6 bases, and 5 bases lay outside the gene matches. Here the CDR3 reads CAIRDRARETQYF. DNA for the CDR3: TGTGCCATCAGAGACAGGGCGCGAGAGACCCAGTACTTC.

The chain recombines TRBV29-1 with TRBJ2-7; 9 nucleotides match TRBD2. After removal of 4 bases from V and 3 bases from J, the junction contained 10 bases not matched to a gene. CDR3 length: 15 residues. The germline gives CDR1 SQVTM, CDR2 ANQGSEA. The CDR3: CSVVFRLAGSYEQYF. The CDR3 DNA reads as TGCAGCGTTGTTTTCAGGCTAGCGGGGAGCTACGAGCAGTACTTC.

This clone was counted once. V is TRBV7-6 and J is TRBJ2-2; 13 positions match TRBD2. Germline V gene sequence: CDR1 SGHVS, CDR2 FNYEAQ. This CDR3 contains 16 residues. Unmatched junction bases numbered 4, after V lost 3 bases and J lost 6 bases. Written as DNA, the CDR3 is TGTGCCAGCAGCTTTGGACTAGCGGGGGTTTCCGGGGAGCTGTTTTTT. Translating it yields CASSFGLAGVSGELFF.

The chain couples TRBV4-2 to TRBJ2-1; D is undetermined. The CDR3 runs 14 residues. V lost 8 bases, J lost 7 bases, and 18 bases lay in between. In germline, CDR1 is LGHNA, CDR2 YNFKEQ. The CDR3 loop reads CASSYYPGLNEQFF. In DNA form, the CDR3 reads TGTGCCAGCTCCTACTACCCTGGGTTGAATGAGCAGTTCTTC.

The chain combines TRBV2 with TRBJ1-3, with D possibly being TRBD1 (6 bases). The CDR3 consists of 17 residues. The germline CDR1 and CDR2 sequences are SNHLY and FYNNEI. V was clipped by 8 bases and J by 0 bases, with 20 bases between them. The CDR3 DNA reads as TGTGCCAGCGGGGCTCGTGGGGGGGGCTTCTCTGGAAACACCATATATTTT. This sequence encodes CASGARGGGFSGNTIYF.

This clone was seen only once. CDR3 in amino acids: CASNPSVSENTEAFF. The CDR3 DNA reads as TGTGCCAGCAATCCCAGTGTATCTGAAAACACTGAAGCTTTCTTT. J is TRBJ1-1 and V is TRBV2; D not resolved. Trimming shortened V by 7 bases and J by 2 bases, and 17 bases separated the two germline ends. This CDR3 is 15 amino acids long. Germline V gene sequence: CDR1 SNHLY, CDR2 FYNNEI.

The chain has TRBV6-2 or TRBV6-3 and TRBJ1-2; 10 bases line up with TRBD1. This CDR3 spans 14 amino acids. J was trimmed by 6 bases and V by 2 bases; bases with no gene match: 3. CDR1 is MNHEY, CDR2 SVGEGT, per germline. The CDR3 region has the DNA TGTGCCAGCAGTTACCGACAGGGGGCCGATGGCTACACCTTC. It encodes CASSYRQGADGYTF.

This sequence joins TRBV6-5 and TRBJ1-1; D might be TRBD1 (5 bases). V shed 5 bases and J shed 6 bases, with 19 bases lying between them. CDR3 length equals 15 residues. Germline V gene lookup returns CDR1 MNHEY and CDR2 SVGAGI. DNA of the CDR3: TGTGCCAGCAGTCGCACAGGTGAACAGAGTGCTGAAGCTTTCTTT. Its translation: CASSRTGEQSAEAFF.

This chain joins TRBV11-2 and TRBJ2-7, with a possible D match to TRBD1 (5 bases). There are 15 residues in the CDR3. The V gene lost 0 bases and the J gene lost 2 bases, with 11 bases spanning the gap. Germline lookup yields CDR1 SGHAT and CDR2 FQNNGV. The CDR3 loop reads CASSLDTGFTYEQYF. CDR3 sequence (DNA): TGTGCCAGCAGCTTAGATACAGGCTTTACCTACGAGCAGTACTTC.

This chain uses TRBV5-4 with TRBJ1-1; 8 bases fit TRBD1. J gave up 1 base and V 4 bases, and 9 bases lay outside the gene matches. Germline V CDR1 and CDR2: SGHNT, YYREEE (reference sequence). The CDR3 consists of 16 residues. The CDR3 DNA reads as TGTGCCAGCAGCCAACAATTCAGGGGGCGGAACACTGAAGCTTTCTTT. It translates to CASSQQFRGRNTEAFF.

This chain links TRBV18 with TRBJ2-2; TRBD1 aligns across 9 bases. The junction had 3 bases not matched to a gene; V was cut back by 0 bases and J by 4 bases. Per the germline V gene, CDR1 is KGHSH and CDR2 is LQKENI. This CDR3 has 16 residues. The CDR3 protein is CASSPPGQGTTGELFF. In DNA, the CDR3 is TGTGCCAGCTCACCACCAGGACAGGGGACCACCGGGGAGCTGTTTTTT. Drawing the rest from reference TRBV18 and TRBJ2-2, the complete variable domain is NAGVMQNPRHLVRRRGQEARLRCSPMKGHSHVYWYRQLPEEGLKFMVYLQKENIIDESGMPKERFSAEFPKEGPSILRIQQVVRGDSAAYFCASSPPGQGTTGELFFGEGSRLTVL.

This rearrangement joins TRBV3-1 (or the pseudogene TRBV3-2) to TRBJ1-1, with D perhaps matching TRBD1 (6 bases). Trimming pared 7 bases from V and 1 base from J, leaving 10 bases between. Looked up from germline, CDR1 is LGHDT and CDR2 is YNNKEL (reference sequence). The CDR3 has 13 amino acids. CDR3 nucleotides: TGTGCCAGCACCCAGACAGGGAACACTGAAGCTTTCTTT. This translates into CASTQTGNTEAFF.

The chain couples TRBV7-2 to TRBJ1-1, with D possibly matching TRBD1 (6 bases). This CDR3 comprises 13 residues. Between the trimmed V and J ends, which lost 4 bases and 6 bases, there was a span of 12 bases. Germline CDR1 is SGHTA and CDR2 is FQGNSA. Here the CDR3 reads CASSSTRTAEAFF. CDR3 sequence (DNA): TGTGCCAGCAGCTCGACCCGGACAGCTGAAGCTTTCTTT.